The 15 T cell receptor beta chains below were found in one sample sequenced in a study of T cell changes during pregnancy in multiple sclerosis (dated by TCRdb to the late 2010s). Receptor libraries were prepared by the immunoSEQ multiplex PCR assay. Sourced from immuneACCESS, this table was stored by TCRdb with only in-frame sequences that have V and J called. A share of the clones is absent; for the studies checked, an unresolved V gene accounts for under half, and the remainder has no known explanation. This sample has 55,000 to 75,000 clones in its table, and 80% to 95% of those were observed once. The ten largest clones add up to roughly 3% of the sample. Material: CD8+ T cells from peripheral blood mononuclear cells, obtained in the second trimester of pregnancy. Receptor source: a female donor with multiple sclerosis, enrolled in a pregnancy study.

The chain carries TRBV27 and TRBJ2-4; 8 nucleotides agree with TRBD1. The CDR3 consists of 14 residues. Unmatched junction bases numbered 4, after V lost 2 bases and J lost 7 bases. Looked up from germline, CDR1 is MNHEY and CDR2 is SMNVEV (reference sequence). The chain's CDR3 is CASSLGTGMNIQYF. As DNA, the CDR3 is TGTGCCAGCAGTTTAGGGACAGGCATGAACATTCAGTACTTC.

This chain uses TRBV6-5 with TRBJ2-1; D may be TRBD2 (6 bases). This CDR3 comprises 15 residues. V shed 6 bases and J shed 0 bases, with 12 bases lying between them. Germline V gives CDR1 MNHEY, CDR2 SVGAGI. This CDR3 is CASSPSVSSYNEQFF. The CDR3 region has the DNA TGTGCCAGCAGCCCTAGCGTGAGCTCCTACAATGAGCAGTTCTTC.

J is TRBJ1-2 and V is TRBV27; tentative D call: TRBD1 (6 bases). Germline CDR1 reads MNHEY; CDR2 reads SMNVEV (reference sequence). Trimming removed 5 bases from V and 2 bases from J, with 9 bases in between. This CDR3 spans 13 amino acids. The CDR3: CASSRTENYGYTF. The CDR3 DNA reads as TGTGCCAGCAGTCGGACAGAAAACTATGGCTACACCTTC.

As DNA, the CDR3 is TGCAGCGCCCCCGGACTAGCGGGACCCACAGATACGCAGTATTTT. This encodes CSAPGLAGPTDTQYF. The V and J genes are TRBV29-1 and TRBJ2-3; TRBD2 matches 12 bases. CDR3 size: 15 residues. Germline V gene data show CDR1 as SQVTM and CDR2 as ANQGSEA. Trimming at V came to 7 bases and at J to 2 bases, leaving 7 bases not matched to a gene.

This clone was seen just once. This rearrangement joins TRBV7-9 to TRBJ2-7, with a possible D match to TRBD1 (7 bases). The CDR3 spans 15 residues. The V end lost 3 bases, the J end lost 4 bases, and 16 bases lay between the germline ends. Germline V lookup: CDR1 SEHNR, CDR2 FQNEAQ (reference sequence). The CDR3 DNA sequence: TGTGCCAGCAGCTTTACGGCGGGACAGCTTTACGAGCAGTACTTC. Amino acids: CASSFTAGQLYEQYF.

The V and J genes are TRBV4-1 and TRBJ2-7, with D tentatively TRBD2 (6 bases). Trimming stripped 0 bases from V and 2 bases from J, with 14 bases between. The CDR3 is 16 amino acids. CDR1 MGHRA and CDR2 YSYEKL come from the germline V gene. The CDR3 DNA sequence: TGCGCCAGCAGCCAAGACAGGCGGGACGGAACCTACGAGCAGTACTTC. Protein sequence: CASSQDRRDGTYEQYF.

The CDR3 DNA reads as TGCGCCAGCAGCCAAGCAGCGGGTATCCCAGATACGCAGTATTTT. This gives the protein CASSQAAGIPDTQYF. The rearrangement joins TRBV4-1 to TRBJ2-3; TRBD2 might be the D (6 bases). The CDR3 covers 15 residues. Trimming took 1 base from V and 4 from J, leaving 12 bases between them. Germline CDR1 MGHRA, CDR2 YSYEKL.

The rearrangement uses TRBV12-5 and TRBJ2-5, with D tentatively TRBD2 (5 bases). The CDR3 loop spans 14 amino acids. CDR1 is LGHNT and CDR2 is FRNRAP in the germline V gene. The V end was cut by 2 bases, the J end by 4 bases, with 11 bases between. In DNA form, the CDR3 reads TGTGCTAGTGGTTTGTCCGGGGTCGTAGAGACCCAGTACTTC. Amino acids: CASGLSGVVETQYF.

There are a few counts of this clone. This chain joins TRBV30 and TRBJ2-1; D possibly corresponds to TRBD2 (5 bases). CDR3 size: 15 residues. The V end lost 0 bases, the J end lost 3 bases, and 12 bases lay between the germline ends. Germline V CDR1 and CDR2: GTSNPN, SVGIG (reference sequence). The CDR3: CAWSVQFEGYNEQFF. The CDR3 DNA sequence: TGTGCCTGGAGTGTACAGTTTGAGGGCTACAATGAGCAGTTCTTC.

The J gene is TRBJ1-1, the V gene TRBV27; tentative D call: TRBD1 (6 bases). There are 14 residues in the CDR3. The germline V gene encodes CDR1 MNHEY and CDR2 SMNVEV (reference sequence). V was cut by 3 bases and J by 1 base, with 9 bases left in between. This chain's CDR3 is CASSLGRGNTEAFF. CDR3 DNA: TGTGCCAGCAGTTTGGGCAGGGGGAACACTGAAGCTTTCTTT.

The chain carries TRBV4-3 and TRBJ2-2; no reliable D call. Germline CDR1 reads LGHNA; CDR2 reads YSLEER. The germline V and J ends were trimmed by 2 bases and 6 bases, with 10 bases remaining between them. CDR3 size: 14 residues. CDR3 DNA sequence: TGCGCCAGCAGCCAAACCTCTACCGCCGGGGAGCTGTTTTTT. This sequence encodes CASSQTSTAGELFF.

The V call is TRBV7-9, the J call TRBJ2-1, with unresolved D. The germline V gene has CDR1 SEHNR and CDR2 FQNEAQ (reference sequence). This CDR3 is built from 16 residues. The V gene lost 5 bases and the J gene lost 2 bases, with 16 bases spanning the gap. The CDR3 bases are TGTGCCAGCAGCCCCCGGCGAGGTAACACCTACAATGAGCAGTTCTTC. This codes for CASSPRRGNTYNEQFF.

This chain connects TRBV4-2 to TRBJ2-7; no clear D. V was shortened by 2 bases and J by 0 bases, with 8 bases between the two germline ends. CDR1 is LGHNA, CDR2 YNFKEQ, per germline. The CDR3 spans 14 residues. This CDR3 is CASSQTGSSYEQYF. CDR3 DNA: TGTGCCAGCAGCCAAACGGGTAGCTCCTACGAGCAGTACTTC.

CDR3 DNA: TGTGCCAGCAGGAGGAGTTACAATGAGCAGTTCTTC. Protein product: CASRRSYNEQFF. This rearrangement joins TRBV2 to TRBJ2-1; no reliable D call. The V end was cut by 6 bases, the J end by 4 bases, with 7 bases between. Germline lookup yields CDR1 SNHLY and CDR2 FYNNEI. The CDR3 covers 12 residues.

The rearrangement links TRBV5-1 to TRBJ1-1; D remains ambiguous. Germline V gives CDR1 SGHRS, CDR2 YFSETQ. The CDR3 has 16 residues. V was trimmed by 0 bases and J by 1 base, leaving 13 bases between them. This chain's CDR3 is CASSLDSRLENTEAFF. DNA for the CDR3: TGCGCCAGCAGCTTGGATAGCCGGCTTGAGAACACTGAAGCTTTCTTT.